Presented here are 24 T cell receptor beta chains from one specimen sequenced in a study of shared clonotypes between healthy human individuals. Terminally differentiated effector memory CD45RA+ cells were left out of the naive CD8 fraction, which was CD45RO-negative and positively selected for CCR7. TCRdb's table, derived via immunoSEQ multiplex PCR, lists solely in-frame clones and lacks some. The profile shows under 1 million clones, 85% to 95% of them singletons. The sequenced sample consisted of naive CD8+ T cells sorted from blood. Receptors were obtained from a man aged 25 to 40 in good health.

The rearrangement joins TRBV9 to TRBJ2-1, with a weak D call TRBD2 (5 bases). Trimming removed 2 bases from V and 2 bases from J, with 14 bases in between. This CDR3 contains 16 residues. In germline, CDR1 is SGDLS, CDR2 YYNGEE. The CDR3 protein is CASSVTPAEAYNEQFF. The CDR3, as DNA: TGTGCCAGCAGCGTCACCCCGGCGGAGGCCTACAATGAGCAGTTCTTC.

The chain uses TRBV7-9 and TRBJ2-7; D gene uncertain. Deletions cut 5 bases from V and 2 bases from J, with 16 bases between. CDR1 is SEHNR and CDR2 is FQNEAQ in the germline V gene (reference sequence). The CDR3 spans 15 residues. The CDR3: CASSPPTVNAYEQYF. The CDR3 nucleotides read TGTGCCAGCAGCCCACCCACGGTGAACGCCTACGAGCAGTACTTC.

This sequence joins TRBV4-3 and TRBJ1-1, with 8 bases aligning to TRBD1. Germline values: CDR1 LGHNA, CDR2 YSLEER. The CDR3 runs 17 residues. J lost 2 bases, V lost 1 base, and 9 bases had no gene match. The CDR3 loop reads CASSQGQGPFINTEAFF. CDR3 DNA: TGCGCCAGCAGCCAAGGACAGGGGCCCTTCATTAACACTGAAGCTTTCTTT.

Only one count was recorded for this clone. CDR3 residues: CASTPFTPRAYEQYF. The CDR3 nucleotides read TGTGCCAGCACCCCCTTCACCCCCCGGGCTTACGAGCAGTACTTC. The chain is built from TRBV28 and TRBJ2-7; no clear D. V was cut by 7 bases and J by 4 bases, with 20 bases left in between. The CDR3 spans 15 residues. Germline-derived CDR1 and CDR2 are MDHEN and SYDVKM.

V is TRBV19 and J is TRBJ2-7, with D possibly being TRBD1 or TRBD2 (6 bases each). V lost 5 bases and J lost 3, with 11 bases in between. The CDR3 is made up of 13 amino acids. CDR1 LNHDA and CDR2 SQIVND come from the germline V gene (reference sequence). The DNA of the CDR3 is TGTGCCAGTAGTCCGGGGGCTGGCTACGAGCAGTACTTC. Translating gives CASSPGAGYEQYF.

This clone was picked up one time. CDR3 nucleotides: TGTGCCAGCAGCTTAGAACAGGGCCCCTACAATGAGCAGTTCTTC. Amino acids: CASSLEQGPYNEQFF. The chain links TRBV7-8 to TRBJ2-1, with a possible D match to TRBD1 (6 bases). V lost 1 base, J lost 2 bases, and 9 bases lay in between. The V gene's germline CDR1 is SGHVS and CDR2 FQNEAQ. The CDR3 is made up of 15 amino acids.

The J gene is TRBJ1-1, the V gene TRBV14, with unresolved D. Trimming stripped 7 bases from V and 0 bases from J, with 12 bases between. The CDR3 extends over 14 amino acids. Per the germline V gene, CDR1 is SGHDN and CDR2 is FVKESK. The CDR3 DNA sequence: TGTGCCAGCACAGCGTGGGGATTGAACACTGAAGCTTTCTTT. Its translation is CASTAWGLNTEAFF.

About this clone: With a much larger clone just one base away, this may be a read error. The chain links TRBV11-2 to TRBJ2-2; TRBD2 might be the D (5 bases). The CDR3 runs 14 residues. The V end was cut by 4 bases, the J end by 1 base, with 7 bases between. Germline V gene data show CDR1 as SGHAT and CDR2 as FQNNGV. CDR3 region: CASSSDWNTGELFF. CDR3 coding DNA: TGTGCCAGCAGCTCGGACTGGAACACCGGGGAGCTGTTTTTT.

This clone was detected only once. Other nucleotide sequences from this sample produce the same CDR3. This chain connects TRBV27 to TRBJ2-7, with D uncertain. Germline V gene data show CDR1 as MNHEY and CDR2 as SMNVEV (reference sequence). This CDR3 comprises 14 residues. Trimming pared 0 bases from V and 2 bases from J, leaving 8 bases between. The CDR3, as DNA: TGTGCCAGCAGTTTATCGAGGAGAGCCTACGAGCAGTACTTC. Translated, it gives CASSLSRRAYEQYF.

The chain uses TRBV11-2 and TRBJ2-1; no definite D call. The V gene lost 0 bases and the J gene lost 6 bases, with 9 bases spanning the gap. Germline CDR1 reads SGHAT; CDR2 reads FQNNGV. There are 14 residues in the CDR3. CDR3 loop: CASSLDPPPNEQFF. Here the CDR3 DNA reads TGTGCCAGCAGCTTAGATCCGCCTCCCAATGAGCAGTTCTTC.

The CDR3 coding sequence is TGTGCCAGCAGCACCGGGGGGCCTTCTAATGAAAAACTGTTTTTT. Residues: CASSTGGPSNEKLFF. V gene TRBV9 combines with J gene TRBJ1-4; tentative D call: TRBD1 (6 bases). CDR1 and CDR2 from the germline V gene are SGDLS and YYNGEE. Trimming left V 4 bases short and J 3 bases short, with 13 bases between. This CDR3 has 15 amino acids.

This sequence joins TRBV6-5 and TRBJ2-1; 7 bases map to TRBD1. The CDR3 length is 15 residues. J gave up 3 bases and V 0 bases, and 2 bases lay outside the gene matches. Germline assignment: CDR1 MNHEY and CDR2 SVGAGI. CDR3: CASSYSQGIYNEQFF. The CDR3 DNA sequence: TGTGCCAGCAGTTACTCACAGGGGATCTACAATGAGCAGTTCTTC.

The chain employs TRBV28 and TRBJ1-2; D unclear. This CDR3 contains 15 residues. V lost 5 bases and J 2 bases, leaving 15 bases between the germline ends. Germline V gene data show CDR1 as MDHEN and CDR2 as SYDVKM. This chain's CDR3 is CASSRSRRPNYGYTF. The DNA of the CDR3 is TGTGCCAGCAGTCGATCCCGACGCCCAAACTATGGCTACACCTTC.

The chain couples TRBV7-8 to TRBJ2-1, with D perhaps TRBD2 (6 bases). The CDR3 has 15 amino acids. Germline lookup yields CDR1 SGHVS and CDR2 FQNEAQ. Between the trimmed V and J ends, which lost 1 base and 11 bases, there was a span of 18 bases. The CDR3 nucleotides are TGTGCCAGCAGCTTAGTGGGAGGAGGGAGGCGGAAGCAGTTCTTC. Translation: CASSLVGGGRRKQFF.

The chain combines TRBV7-9 with TRBJ1-1; D unclear. Trimming stripped 5 bases from V and 8 bases from J, with 12 bases between. The CDR3 runs to 12 residues. The germline V gene encodes CDR1 SEHNR and CDR2 FQNEAQ (reference sequence). The CDR3 spells CASSPPKGEAFF. The CDR3 nucleotides read TGTGCCAGCAGCCCCCCTAAAGGGGAAGCTTTCTTT.

V usage is TRBV19 and J usage is TRBJ2-2, with D maybe TRBD1 (6 bases). Germline CDR1 reads LNHDA; CDR2 reads SQIVND (reference sequence). The V and J ends lost 4 bases and 2 bases respectively, with 26 bases between them. The CDR3 runs 20 residues. DNA of the CDR3: TGTGCCAGTAGTACTCTGTGGGGCGCCCGGGCAGGGGAAAACACCGGGGAGCTGTTTTTT. Translated: CASSTLWGARAGENTGELFF.

The chain links TRBV27 to TRBJ1-3; tentative D call: TRBD1 (6 bases). In germline, CDR1 is MNHEY, CDR2 SMNVEV (reference sequence). This CDR3 has 17 residues. The ends were cut back, 5 bases at V and 1 base at J, with 18 bases in the middle. CDR3 protein: CASSPDPQGLSGNTIYF. The CDR3 coding sequence is TGTGCCAGCAGTCCCGACCCCCAGGGGCTATCTGGAAACACCATATATTTT.

The chain combines TRBV5-1 with TRBJ2-5; tentatively, D is TRBD1 (5 bases). V lost 3 bases, J lost 7 bases, and 10 bases lay in between. The CDR3 has 12 amino acids. Germline V gives CDR1 SGHRS, CDR2 YFSETQ. The CDR3 is CASSSDKGTQYF. In DNA form, the CDR3 reads TGCGCCAGCAGCTCGGACAAGGGGACCCAGTACTTC.

This chain links TRBV10-3 with TRBJ2-7; TRBD2 aligns across 7 bases. The V gene's germline CDR1 is ENHRY and CDR2 SYGVKD. Trimming removed 3 bases from V and 0 bases from J; junction bases left unmatched: 5. There are 15 residues in the CDR3. Here the CDR3 reads CAISDIREGSYEQYF. DNA for the CDR3: TGTGCCATCAGTGATATAAGGGAGGGCTCCTACGAGCAGTACTTC.

V gene TRBV6-6 combines with J gene TRBJ2-1; TRBD2 aligns across 8 bases. The trim removed 1 base at V and 7 bases at J, leaving 6 bases unmatched. This CDR3 is 15 amino acids long. Germline CDR1 and CDR2: MNHNY and SVGAGI (reference sequence). CDR3 nucleotide sequence: TGTGCCAGCAGTTACTGGACTAGCTTAACTAATGAGCAGTTCTTC. The encoded protein is CASSYWTSLTNEQFF.

This clone has only one observation. The chain joins TRBV28 to TRBJ2-5, with TRBD1 as a possible D gene (7 bases). Germline V gene data show CDR1 as MDHEN and CDR2 as SYDVKM. V dropped 2 bases and J dropped 5 bases, with 15 bases sitting between them. The CDR3 extends over 15 amino acids. The CDR3 DNA reads TGTGCCAGCAGTTTAGGTCTAGCAGGGGGGGAGACCCAGTACTTC. Protein product: CASSLGLAGGETQYF.

In DNA, the CDR3 is TGTGCCAGCAGCTTGGGACTAGCGGGAATCGTTGCCACCGGGGAGCTGTTTTTT. It yields the protein CASSLGLAGIVATGELFF. The chain joins TRBV5-6 to TRBJ2-2; 11 bases align to TRBD2. The CDR3 covers 18 residues. With 0 bases clipped from V and 4 bases from J, the junction kept 8 bases outside the gene matches. Germline V gene data show CDR1 as SGHDT and CDR2 as YYEEEE.

The V and J genes are TRBV5-4 and TRBJ2-7; 8 bases map to TRBD1. J lost 4 bases, V lost 0 bases, and 6 bases had no gene match. Germline CDR1 and CDR2: SGHNT and YYREEE (reference sequence). There are 15 residues in the CDR3. CDR3: CASSLDGTGAYEQYF. CDR3 DNA: TGTGCCAGCAGCTTGGATGGGACAGGCGCATACGAGCAGTACTTC.

This rearrangement joins TRBV10-3 to TRBJ2-7, with TRBD2 matching over 9 bases. V trimming: 3 bases; J trimming: 2 bases; junction bases outside the gene matches: 5. CDR3 length: 15 amino acids. Germline CDR1 and CDR2: ENHRY and SYGVKD. Here the CDR3 DNA reads TGTGCCATCAGTGACCAGCGGGAGGCCCCCTACGAGCAGTACTTC. Protein: CAISDQREAPYEQYF.